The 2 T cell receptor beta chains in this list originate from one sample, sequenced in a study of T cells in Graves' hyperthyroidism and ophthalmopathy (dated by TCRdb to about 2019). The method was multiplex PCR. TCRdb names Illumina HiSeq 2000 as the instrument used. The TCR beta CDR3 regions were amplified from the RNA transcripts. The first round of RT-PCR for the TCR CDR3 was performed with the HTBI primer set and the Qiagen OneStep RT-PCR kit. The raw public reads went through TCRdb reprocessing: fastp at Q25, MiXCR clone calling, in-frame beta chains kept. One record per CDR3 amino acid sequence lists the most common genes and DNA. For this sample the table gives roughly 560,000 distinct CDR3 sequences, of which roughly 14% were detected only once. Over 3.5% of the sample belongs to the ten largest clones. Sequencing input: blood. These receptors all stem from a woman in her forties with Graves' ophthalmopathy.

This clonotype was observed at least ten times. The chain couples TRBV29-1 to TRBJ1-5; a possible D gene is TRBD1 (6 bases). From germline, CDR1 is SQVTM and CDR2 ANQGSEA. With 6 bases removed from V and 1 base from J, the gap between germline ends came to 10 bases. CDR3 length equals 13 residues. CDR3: CSVVTGSNQPQHF. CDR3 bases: TGCAGCGTCGTAACAGGGAGCAATCAGCCCCAGCATTTT.

CDR3 loop: CASSLPGGTYGYTF. The CDR3 nucleotides are TGTGCCAGCAGTTTACCAGGAGGAACTTATGGCTACACCTTC. The V call is TRBV28, the J call TRBJ1-2; D uncertain. CDR1 MDHEN and CDR2 SYDVKM come from the germline V gene. V dropped 2 bases and J dropped 5 bases, with 12 bases sitting between them. CDR3 length: 14 amino acids.